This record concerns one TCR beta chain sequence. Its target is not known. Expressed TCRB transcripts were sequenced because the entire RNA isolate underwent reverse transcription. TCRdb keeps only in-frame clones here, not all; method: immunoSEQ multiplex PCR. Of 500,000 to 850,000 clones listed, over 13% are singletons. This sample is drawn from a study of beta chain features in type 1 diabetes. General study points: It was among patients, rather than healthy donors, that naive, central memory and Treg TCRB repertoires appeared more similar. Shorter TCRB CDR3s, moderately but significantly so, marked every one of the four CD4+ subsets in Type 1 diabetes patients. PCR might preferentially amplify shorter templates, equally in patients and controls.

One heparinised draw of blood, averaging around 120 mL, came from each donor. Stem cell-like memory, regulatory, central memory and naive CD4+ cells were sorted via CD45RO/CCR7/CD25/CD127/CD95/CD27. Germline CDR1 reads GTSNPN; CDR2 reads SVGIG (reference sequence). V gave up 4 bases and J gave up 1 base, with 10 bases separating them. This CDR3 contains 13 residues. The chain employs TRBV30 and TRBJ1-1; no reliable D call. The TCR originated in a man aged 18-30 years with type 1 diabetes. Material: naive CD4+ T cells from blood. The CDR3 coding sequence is TGTGCCTGGAAGGCAGGTTGGAACACTGAAGCTTTCTTT. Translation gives CAWKAGWNTEAFF.